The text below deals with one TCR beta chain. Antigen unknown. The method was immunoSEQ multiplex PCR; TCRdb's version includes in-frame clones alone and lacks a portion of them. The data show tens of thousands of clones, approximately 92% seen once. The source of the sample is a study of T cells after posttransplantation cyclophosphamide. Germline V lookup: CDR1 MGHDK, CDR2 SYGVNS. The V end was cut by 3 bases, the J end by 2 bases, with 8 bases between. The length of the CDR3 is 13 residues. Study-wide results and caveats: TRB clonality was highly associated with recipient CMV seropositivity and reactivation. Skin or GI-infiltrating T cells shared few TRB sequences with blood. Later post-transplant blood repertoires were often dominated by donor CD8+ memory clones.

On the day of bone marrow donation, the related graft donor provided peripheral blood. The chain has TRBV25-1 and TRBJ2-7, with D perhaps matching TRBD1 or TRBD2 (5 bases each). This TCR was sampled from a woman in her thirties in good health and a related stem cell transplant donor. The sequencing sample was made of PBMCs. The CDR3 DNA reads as TGTGCCAGCAGTGATTGGGACCCCTACGAGCAGTACTTC. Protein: CASSDWDPYEQYF.